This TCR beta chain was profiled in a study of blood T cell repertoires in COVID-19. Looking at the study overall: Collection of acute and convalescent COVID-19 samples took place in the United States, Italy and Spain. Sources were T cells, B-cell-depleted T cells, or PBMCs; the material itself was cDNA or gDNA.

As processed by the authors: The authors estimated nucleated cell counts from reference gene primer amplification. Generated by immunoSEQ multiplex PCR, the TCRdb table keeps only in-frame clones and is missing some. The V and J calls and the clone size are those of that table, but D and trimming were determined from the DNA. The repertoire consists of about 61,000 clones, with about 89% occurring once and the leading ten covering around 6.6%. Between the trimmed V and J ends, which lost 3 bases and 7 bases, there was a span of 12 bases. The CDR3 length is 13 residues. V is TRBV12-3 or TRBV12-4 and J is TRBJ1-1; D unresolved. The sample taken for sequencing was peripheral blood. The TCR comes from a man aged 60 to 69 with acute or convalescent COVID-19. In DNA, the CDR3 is TGTGCCAGCAGTTTTCAAACCCGGGGTGAAGCTTTCTTT. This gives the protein CASSFQTRGEAFF.